Sequencing of this T cell receptor beta chain was carried out in a study of Graves' ophthalmopathy and Graves' hyperthyroidism. Findings and limits, study-wide: Detection in blood was also observed for most expanded thyroid clonotypes above 0.001 frequency.

Amplifying from RNA transcripts, the study obtained TCR beta CDR3 regions. RT-PCR was first run with HTBI primers, then multiplex PCR in a second round. TCRdb re-called the multiplex PCR reads through MiXCR, storing one row per CDR3 protein. The sample contains over 650,000 distinct CDR3 sequences, roughly 41% of which appear only once. This clonotype was recorded at least ten times. Antigen unknown. This CDR3 has 16 residues. The germline V gene has CDR1 LNHDA and CDR2 SQIVND (reference sequence). V lost 7 bases and J lost 0, with 16 bases in between. This clonotype originated in an adult man with Graves' ophthalmopathy. J is TRBJ1-5 and V is TRBV19; TRBD1 might be the D (5 bases). Source material: peripheral blood. This chain's CDR3 is CASTPSRTYSNQPQHF. The CDR3 nucleotides are TGTGCCAGTACTCCGTCCAGGACATATAGCAATCAGCCCCAGCATTTT.